Here is one TCR beta chain with its context. This receptor's antigen is unknown. No much larger clone is present one base from it, and per-base qualities are unavailable. Preparation of the library involved the immunoSEQ multiplex PCR assay. TCRdb stores this immuneACCESS table with in-frame sequences only. Part of the clones is absent; in the studies checked, under half of the shortfall reflects unresolved V genes, and no reason is known for the rest. For this sample there are 15,000 to 20,000 clones; roughly 86% appear just once. Roughly 10% of the sample comes from the top ten. The data stem from a study of control samples from healthy donors and cancer patients (TCRdb year 2020). V and J lose 3 bases and 2 bases, and a span of 12 bases separates them. Inclusive of the bounding cysteine and phenylalanine, the CDR3 is 15 residues long. Only the CDR3 DNA stays, 45 bases, in frame from base 1. CDR1 and CDR2, per the germline V gene, are MGHRA and YSYEKL.

The origin of this receptor is a woman in her sixties or seventies with colorectal cancer. The receptor chain draws on TRBV4-1 and TRBJ2-3, with TRBD2 as a weak D call on 6 bases. The sample comprised PBMCs. This receptor carries the CDR3 CASSHLAEITDTQYF. In nucleotide form, the sequence is TGCGCCAGCAGCCACTTAGCGGAAATCACAGATACGCAGTATTTT.